This T cell receptor (beta chain) stems from a study of post-analysis software for immune sequencing data. Study-wide findings and caveats: Patients carried a handful of TRBV segments more frequently than controls did, and TRBV5-6, TRBV5-1 and TRBV20-1 were among them.

Libraries were made from TCR beta cDNA, and they carried unique molecular identifiers. TCRdb itself ran the PCR reads through MiXCR, one entry per CDR3 protein. The sample yields approximately 400,000 distinct CDR3 sequences, approximately 33% seen once. In the case of this clonotype: Its antigen is currently unknown.

With V trimmed by 1 base and J by 9 bases, 8 bases remained unmatched. The CDR3 covers 15 residues. Per germline, CDR1 LGHNA and CDR2 YNFKEQ. The sequence derives from a girl aged 10 to 17 with multiple sclerosis. Material for sequencing was blood. V usage is TRBV4-2 and J usage is TRBJ2-1; 8 nucleotides line up with TRBD2. CDR3: CASSQGRGGRSEQFF. CDR3 bases: TGTGCCAGCAGCCAAGGCCGGGGGGGCCGCAGTGAGCAGTTCTTC.